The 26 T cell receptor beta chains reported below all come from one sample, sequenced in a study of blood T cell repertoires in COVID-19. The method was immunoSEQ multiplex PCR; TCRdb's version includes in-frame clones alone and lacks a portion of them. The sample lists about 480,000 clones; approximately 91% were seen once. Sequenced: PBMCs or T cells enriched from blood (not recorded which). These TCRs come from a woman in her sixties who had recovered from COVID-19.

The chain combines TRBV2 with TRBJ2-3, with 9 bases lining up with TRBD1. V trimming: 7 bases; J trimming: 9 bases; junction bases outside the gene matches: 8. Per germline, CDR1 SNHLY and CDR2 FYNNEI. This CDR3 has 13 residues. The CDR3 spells CASTGTGQKTQYF. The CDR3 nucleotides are TGTGCCAGCACCGGGACAGGGCAGAAGACGCAGTATTTT. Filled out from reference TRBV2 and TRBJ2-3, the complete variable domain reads EPEVTQTPSHQVTQMGQEVILRCVPISNHLYFYWYRQILGQKVEFLVSFYNNEISEKSEIFDDQFSVERPDGSNFTLKIRSTKLEDSAMYFCASTGTGQKTQYFGPGTRLTVL.

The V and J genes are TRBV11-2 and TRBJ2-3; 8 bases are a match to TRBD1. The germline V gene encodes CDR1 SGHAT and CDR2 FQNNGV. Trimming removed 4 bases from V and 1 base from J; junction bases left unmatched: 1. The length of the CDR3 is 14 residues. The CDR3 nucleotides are TGTGCCAGCAGCTCGGGACAGGGCACAGATACGCAGTATTTT. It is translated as CASSSGQGTDTQYF.

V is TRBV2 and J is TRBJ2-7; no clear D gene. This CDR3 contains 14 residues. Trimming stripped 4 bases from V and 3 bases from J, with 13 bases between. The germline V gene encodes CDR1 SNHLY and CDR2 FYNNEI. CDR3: CASSAEEYLYEQYF. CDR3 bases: TGTGCCAGCAGTGCCGAGGAATATCTCTACGAGCAGTACTTC.

The CDR3 spells CATSAAQGEGNTEAFF. CDR3 nucleotides: TGTGCCACCAGTGCCGCACAGGGGGAGGGGAACACTGAAGCTTTCTTT. This chain connects TRBV24-1 to TRBJ1-1, with 8 positions matching TRBD1. The junction had 8 bases not matched to a gene; V was cut back by 5 bases and J by 1 base. The CDR3 length is 16 residues. Germline CDR1 is KGHDR and CDR2 is SFDVKD.

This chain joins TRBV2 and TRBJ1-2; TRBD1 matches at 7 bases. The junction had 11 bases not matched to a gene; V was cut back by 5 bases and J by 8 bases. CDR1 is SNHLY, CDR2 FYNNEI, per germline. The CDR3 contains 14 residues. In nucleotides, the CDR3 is TGTGCCAGCAGTTTACAGGGGCAGGAAGCGGGCTACACCTTC. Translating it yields CASSLQGQEAGYTF.

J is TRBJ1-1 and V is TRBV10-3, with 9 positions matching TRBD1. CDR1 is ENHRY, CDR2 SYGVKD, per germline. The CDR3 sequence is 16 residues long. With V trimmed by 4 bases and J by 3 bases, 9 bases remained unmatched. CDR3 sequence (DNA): TGTGCCATCAGTGCCGACAGGGGGAGTAGGGACACTGAAGCTTTCTTT. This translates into CAISADRGSRDTEAFF.

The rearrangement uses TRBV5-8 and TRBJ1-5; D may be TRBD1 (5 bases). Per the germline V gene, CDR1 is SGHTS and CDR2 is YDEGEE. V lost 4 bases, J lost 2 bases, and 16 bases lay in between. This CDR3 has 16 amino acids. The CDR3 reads CASSAQDSLGNQPQHF. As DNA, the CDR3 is TGTGCCAGCAGCGCACAGGATTCGTTGGGCAATCAGCCCCAGCATTTT. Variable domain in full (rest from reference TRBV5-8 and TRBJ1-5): EAGVTQSPTHLIKTRGQQATLRCSPISGHTSVYWYQQALGLGLQFLLWYDEGEERNRGNFPPRFSGRQFPNYSSELNVNALELEDSALYLCASSAQDSLGNQPQHFGDGTRLSIL.

CDR3 region: CASPSGTVGYNEQFF. As DNA, the CDR3 is TGTGCCAGCCCCTCCGGGACAGTTGGCTACAATGAGCAGTTCTTC. The chain employs TRBV6-5 and TRBJ2-1, with 7 positions matching TRBD1. CDR3 length equals 15 residues. J gave up 3 bases and V 8 bases, and 10 bases lay outside the gene matches. Germline CDR1 is MNHEY and CDR2 is SVGAGI.

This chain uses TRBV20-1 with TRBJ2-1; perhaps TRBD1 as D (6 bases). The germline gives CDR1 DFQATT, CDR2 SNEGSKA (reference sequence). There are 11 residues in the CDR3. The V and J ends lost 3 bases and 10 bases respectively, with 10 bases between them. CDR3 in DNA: TGCAGTGCTAGCATTAGGGGGGAGCAGTTCTTC. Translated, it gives CSASIRGEQFF.

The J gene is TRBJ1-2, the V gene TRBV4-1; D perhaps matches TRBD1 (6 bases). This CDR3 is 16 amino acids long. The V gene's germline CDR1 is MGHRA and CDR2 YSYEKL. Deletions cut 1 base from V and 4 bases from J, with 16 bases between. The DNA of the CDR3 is TGCGCCAGCAGCCAAGGAGTAGGGACACGGACCTATGGCTACACCTTC. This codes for CASSQGVGTRTYGYTF.

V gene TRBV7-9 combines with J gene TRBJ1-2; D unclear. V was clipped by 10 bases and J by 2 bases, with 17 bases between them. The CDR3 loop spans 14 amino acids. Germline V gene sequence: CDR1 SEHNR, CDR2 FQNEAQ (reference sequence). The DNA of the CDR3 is TGTGCCACCGGGGAGATCAACCTCAACTATGGCTACACCTTC. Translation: CATGEINLNYGYTF.

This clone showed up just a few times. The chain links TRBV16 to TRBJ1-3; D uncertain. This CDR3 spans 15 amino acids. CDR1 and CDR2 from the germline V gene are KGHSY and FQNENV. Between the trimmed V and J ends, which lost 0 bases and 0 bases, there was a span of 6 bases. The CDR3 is CASSQSFISGNTIYF. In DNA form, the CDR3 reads TGTGCCAGCAGCCAATCATTCATCTCTGGAAACACCATATATTTT. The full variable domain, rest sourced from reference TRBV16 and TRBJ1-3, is GEEVAQTPKHLVRGEGQKAKLYCAPIKGHSYVFWYQQVLKNEFKFLISFQNENVFDETGMPKERFSAKCLPNSPCSLEIQATKLEDSAVYFCASSQSFISGNTIYFGEGSWLTVV.

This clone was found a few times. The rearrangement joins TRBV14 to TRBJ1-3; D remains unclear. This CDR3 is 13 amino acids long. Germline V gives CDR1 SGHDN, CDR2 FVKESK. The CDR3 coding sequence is TGTGCTTGCAGAGCGAGCTCTGGAAACACCATATATTTT. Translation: CACRASSGNTIYF.

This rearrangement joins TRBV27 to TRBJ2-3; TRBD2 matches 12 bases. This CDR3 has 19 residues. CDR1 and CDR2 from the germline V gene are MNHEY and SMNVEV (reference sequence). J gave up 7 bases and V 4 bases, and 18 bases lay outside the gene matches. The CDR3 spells CASSSQTSGGAGPRNTQYF. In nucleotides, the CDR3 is TGTGCCAGCAGTTCCCAGACTAGCGGGGGCGCTGGCCCCCGAAATACGCAGTATTTT.

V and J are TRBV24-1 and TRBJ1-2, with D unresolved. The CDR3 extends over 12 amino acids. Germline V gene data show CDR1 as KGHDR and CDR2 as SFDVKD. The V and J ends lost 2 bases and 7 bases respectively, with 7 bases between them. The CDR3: CATSDSRAGYTF. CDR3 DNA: TGTGCCACCAGTGATTCGAGGGCTGGCTACACCTTC.

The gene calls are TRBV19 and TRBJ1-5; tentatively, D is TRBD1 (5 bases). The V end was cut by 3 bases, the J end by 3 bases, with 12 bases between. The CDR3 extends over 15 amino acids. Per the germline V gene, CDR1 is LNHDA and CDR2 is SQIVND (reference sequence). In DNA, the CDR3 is TGTGCCAGTAGTATTTTGGGGGGGGACAATCAGCCCCAGCATTTT. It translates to CASSILGGDNQPQHF.

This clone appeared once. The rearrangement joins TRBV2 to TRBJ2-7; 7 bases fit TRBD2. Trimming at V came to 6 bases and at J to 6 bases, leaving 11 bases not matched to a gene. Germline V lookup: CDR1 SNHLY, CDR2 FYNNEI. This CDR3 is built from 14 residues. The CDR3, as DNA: TGTGCCAGCAGGGAGGGGCAGGGAGGGTTCGAGCAGTACTTC. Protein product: CASREGQGGFEQYF.

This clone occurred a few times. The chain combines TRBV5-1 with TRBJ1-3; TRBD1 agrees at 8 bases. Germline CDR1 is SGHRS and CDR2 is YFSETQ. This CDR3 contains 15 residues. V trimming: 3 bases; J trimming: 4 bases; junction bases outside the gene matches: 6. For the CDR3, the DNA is TGCGCCAGCAGCTCGGGACAGGCATCAGGAAACACCATATATTTT. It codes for CASSSGQASGNTIYF.

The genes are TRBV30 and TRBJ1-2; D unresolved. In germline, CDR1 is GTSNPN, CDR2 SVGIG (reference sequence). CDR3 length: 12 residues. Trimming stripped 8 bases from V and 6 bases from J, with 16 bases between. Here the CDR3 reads CARKGVANGYTF. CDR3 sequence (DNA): TGTGCCCGAAAGGGAGTGGCGAATGGCTACACCTTC.

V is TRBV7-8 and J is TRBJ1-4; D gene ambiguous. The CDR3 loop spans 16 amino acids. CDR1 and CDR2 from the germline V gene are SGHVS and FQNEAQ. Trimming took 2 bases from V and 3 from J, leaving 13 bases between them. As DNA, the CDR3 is TGTGCCAGCAGCTTAACTCCTAATTTACCTAATGAAAAACTGTTTTTT. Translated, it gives CASSLTPNLPNEKLFF.

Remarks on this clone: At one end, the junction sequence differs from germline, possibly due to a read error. The CDR3 sequence is CASSSPDRACNQPQHF. The DNA for the CDR3 is TGTGCTAGCAGCTCTCCGGACAGGGCTTGCAATCAGCCCCAGCATTTT. This chain links TRBV7-7 with TRBJ1-5; TRBD1 aligns across 8 bases. CDR1 and CDR2 (germline): SSHAT, FNYEAQ (reference sequence). The CDR3 contains 16 residues.

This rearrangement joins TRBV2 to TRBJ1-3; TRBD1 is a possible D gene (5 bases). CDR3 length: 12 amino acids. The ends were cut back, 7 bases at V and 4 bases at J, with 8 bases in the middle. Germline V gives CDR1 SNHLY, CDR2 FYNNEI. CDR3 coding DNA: TGTGCCAGCAAAGGGGTCGGAAACACCATATATTTT. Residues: CASKGVGNTIYF.

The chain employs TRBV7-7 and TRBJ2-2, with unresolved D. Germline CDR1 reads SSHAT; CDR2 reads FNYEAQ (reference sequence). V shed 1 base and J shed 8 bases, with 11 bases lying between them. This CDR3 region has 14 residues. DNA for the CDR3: TGTGCCAGCAGCTTAGATGTCCGGGTTGGGGAGCTGTTTTTT. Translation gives CASSLDVRVGELFF.

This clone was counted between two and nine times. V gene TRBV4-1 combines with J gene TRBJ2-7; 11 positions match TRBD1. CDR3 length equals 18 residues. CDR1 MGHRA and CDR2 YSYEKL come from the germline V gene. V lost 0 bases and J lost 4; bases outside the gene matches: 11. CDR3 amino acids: CASSQDTADRGLRYEQYF. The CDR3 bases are TGCGCCAGCAGCCAAGACACCGCGGACAGGGGGCTTAGGTACGAGCAGTACTTC.

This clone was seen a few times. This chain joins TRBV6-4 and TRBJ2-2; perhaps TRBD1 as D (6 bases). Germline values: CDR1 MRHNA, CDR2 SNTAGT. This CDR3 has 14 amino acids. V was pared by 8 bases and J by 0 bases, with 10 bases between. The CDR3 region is CASGTNTNTGELFF. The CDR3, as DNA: TGTGCCAGCGGGACAAACACGAACACCGGGGAGCTGTTTTTT.

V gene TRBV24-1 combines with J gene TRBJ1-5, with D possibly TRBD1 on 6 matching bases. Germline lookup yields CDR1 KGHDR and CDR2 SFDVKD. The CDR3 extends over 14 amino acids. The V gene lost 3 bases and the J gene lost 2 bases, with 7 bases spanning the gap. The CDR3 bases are TGTGCCACCAGTGATAGGACAGGCAATCAGCCCCAGCATTTT. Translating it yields CATSDRTGNQPQHF.